This passage covers 4 T cell receptor beta chains from one sample sequenced in a study of OX40 agonist ivuxolimab in advanced cancers. Profiled with immunoSEQ multiplex PCR; TCRdb holds only in-frame clones, not every one. The sample records approximately 68,000 clones, 85% to 90% being singletons. The sequencing here drew on CD4+ or CD8+ T cells sorted from blood, taken in a trial of the OX40 agonist ivuxolimab. Source of these receptors: an adult with an advanced solid tumor such as melanoma, head and neck, liver or kidney cancer.

V is TRBV30 and J is TRBJ2-7; 8 bases map to TRBD1. CDR1 GTSNPN and CDR2 SVGIG come from the germline V gene (reference sequence). The CDR3 spans 16 residues. V trimming: 3 bases; J trimming: 3 bases; junction bases outside the gene matches: 13. Here the CDR3 reads CAWSPHLGQGVYEQYF. The CDR3, as DNA: TGTGCCTGGAGCCCGCACCTCGGACAGGGAGTCTACGAGCAGTACTTC.

This chain connects TRBV15 to TRBJ2-5, with D uncertain. CDR3 length: 13 amino acids. Germline loops: CDR1 LNHNV, CDR2 YYDKDF (reference sequence). V was cut by 3 bases and J by 0 bases, with 5 bases left in between. This CDR3 reads CATSSGHQETQYF. The CDR3 DNA is TGTGCCACCAGCAGCGGGCACCAAGAGACCCAGTACTTC.

With respect to this clone: In the same sample, other DNA sequences code for this CDR3. The chain combines TRBV18 with TRBJ2-5; 7 nucleotides agree with TRBD2. The germline V gene encodes CDR1 KGHSH and CDR2 LQKENI. This CDR3 contains 13 residues. J was trimmed by 5 bases and V by 0 bases; bases with no gene match: 0. CDR3: CASSPPSGETQYF. The CDR3 DNA sequence: TGTGCCAGCTCACCACCTAGCGGGGAGACCCAGTACTTC.

This clone showed up just a few times. The chain employs TRBV25-1 and TRBJ2-4; D is possibly TRBD1 or TRBD2 (5 bases each). CDR1 is MGHDK, CDR2 SYGVNS, per germline. This CDR3 has 14 residues. The V end lost 2 bases, the J end lost 9 bases, and 14 bases lay between the germline ends. CDR3 nucleotides: TGTGCCAGCAGTGAAGAGGGGCCTATCGGCATTCAGTACTTC. Amino acid sequence: CASSEEGPIGIQYF. The full variable domain, its missing parts supplied by reference TRBV25-1 and TRBJ2-4, is EADIYQTPRYLVIGTGKKITLECSQTMGHDKMYWYQQDPGMELHLIHYSYGVNSTEKGDLSSESTVSRIRTEHFPLTLESARPSHTSQYLCASSEEGPIGIQYFGAGTRLSVL.